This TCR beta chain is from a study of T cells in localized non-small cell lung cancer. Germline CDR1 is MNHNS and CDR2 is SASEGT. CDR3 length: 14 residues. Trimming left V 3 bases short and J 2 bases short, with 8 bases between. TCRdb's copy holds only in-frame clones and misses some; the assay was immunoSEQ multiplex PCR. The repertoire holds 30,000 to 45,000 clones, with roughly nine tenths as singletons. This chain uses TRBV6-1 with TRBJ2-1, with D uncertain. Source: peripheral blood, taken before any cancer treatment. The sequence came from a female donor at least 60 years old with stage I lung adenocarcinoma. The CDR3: CASSEDATYNEQFF. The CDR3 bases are TGTGCCAGCAGTGAGGATGCGACCTACAATGAGCAGTTCTTC.